The next 31 T cell receptor beta chains were all read from a single sample in a study of cytotoxic CD8 clonotypes in ibrutinib-treated CLL listed by TCRdb under 2021. Explained via the paper, the time point label denotes: around 25 months on ibrutinib. The library was prepared using the immunoSEQ multiplex PCR assay. The immuneACCESS repertoire file appears here via TCRdb, limited to in-frame rearrangements. These files lack a portion of the clones; in checked studies, under half of the deficit traces to unresolved V genes, and the cause of the others is not known. The sample yields a few hundred thousand clones; 70% were counted once. Of the sample, over 15% falls within the top ten clones. This material consisted of PBMCs, taken after 24 months of ibrutinib treatment. These receptors were obtained from a human donor with chronic lymphocytic leukemia.

Only one count was recorded for this clone. The gene calls are TRBV7-9 and TRBJ2-7; no clear D. The CDR3 loop spans 13 amino acids. The germline V gene has CDR1 SEHNR and CDR2 FQNEAQ (reference sequence). Between the trimmed V and J ends, which lost 8 bases and 0 bases, there was a span of 11 bases. Written as DNA, the CDR3 is TGTGCCAGCTCCCGGATCAGCTCCTACGAGCAGTACTTC. Its protein is CASSRISSYEQYF.

The J gene is TRBJ2-7, the V gene TRBV9; D call uncertain. Germline V lookup: CDR1 SGDLS, CDR2 YYNGEE. The CDR3 covers 14 residues. With 3 bases removed from V and 3 bases from J, the gap between germline ends came to 13 bases. This chain's CDR3 is CASSGMDPGYEQYF. CDR3 coding DNA: TGTGCCAGCAGCGGGATGGACCCCGGCTACGAGCAGTACTTC.

The gene calls are TRBV4-3 and TRBJ2-5, with 14 bases fitting TRBD2. Germline V gives CDR1 LGHNA, CDR2 YSLEER. The CDR3 runs to 15 residues. Trimming cost V 3 bases and J 5 bases; bases outside gene matches: 2. The CDR3 bases are TGCGCCAGCAGCCAGACTAGCGGGAGGGGGGAGACCCAGTACTTC. Its translation is CASSQTSGRGETQYF.

Worth noting for this clone: The sample holds other DNA sequences that translate to the same CDR3. This chain uses TRBV28 with TRBJ2-7; TRBD2 might be the D (5 bases). V lost 5 bases and J 4 bases, leaving 12 bases between the germline ends. CDR1 is MDHEN, CDR2 SYDVKM, per germline. The CDR3 sequence is 13 residues long. The CDR3: CASSLRGAYEQYF. The CDR3 DNA reads as TGTGCCAGCAGTCTTCGGGGAGCGTACGAGCAGTACTTC.

The chain employs TRBV6-6 and TRBJ2-7; 8 bases are shared with TRBD1. Losses at the gene ends were 2 bases for V and 5 bases for J; bases not matched to a gene: 5. CDR3 length: 14 residues. Germline values: CDR1 MNHNY, CDR2 SVGAGI (reference sequence). This CDR3 is CASSYPGTGDEQYF. CDR3 DNA: TGTGCCAGCAGTTACCCCGGGACAGGCGACGAGCAGTACTTC.

The chain employs TRBV5-1 and TRBJ2-1, with D unclear. Trimming left V 0 bases short and J 3 bases short, with 4 bases between. The CDR3 has 13 amino acids. Per germline, CDR1 SGHRS and CDR2 YFSETQ. The CDR3, as DNA: TGCGCCAGCAGCTTGGTAGACTACAATGAGCAGTTCTTC. Protein product: CASSLVDYNEQFF.

The CDR3 DNA sequence: TGCGCCAGCAGCCAAGAATACGTAGGACAGGGGGACGAGTTCTTC. Translating gives CASSQEYVGQGDEFF. The rearrangement links TRBV4-1 to TRBJ2-1, with 10 bases identical to TRBD1. The CDR3 is 15 amino acids. The germline V gene encodes CDR1 MGHRA and CDR2 YSYEKL. Trimming at V came to 0 bases and at J to 14 bases, leaving 10 bases not matched to a gene.

This chain joins TRBV2 and TRBJ2-7; possibly TRBD1 for D (5 bases). CDR1 SNHLY and CDR2 FYNNEI come from the germline V gene. This CDR3 spans 12 amino acids. V lost 3 bases and J 3 bases, leaving 6 bases between the germline ends. This CDR3 is CASSEDIYEQYF. The CDR3 DNA reads as TGTGCCAGCAGTGAGGACATCTACGAGCAGTACTTC.

This chain's CDR3 is CASSSGTGKDTQYF. CDR3 DNA: TGTGCCAGCAGCTCGGGGACAGGGAAAGATACGCAGTATTTT. J is TRBJ2-3 and V is TRBV9, with 9 bases identical to TRBD1. Germline V lookup: CDR1 SGDLS, CDR2 YYNGEE. Trimming cost V 4 bases and J 5 bases; bases outside gene matches: 5. The CDR3 spans 14 residues. The entire variable domain, with the rest obtained from reference TRBV9 and TRBJ2-3, is as follows: DSGVTQTPKHLITATGQRVTLRCSPRSGDLSVYWYQQSLDQGLQFLIQYYNGEERAKGNILERFSAQQFPDLHSELNLSSLELGDSALYFCASSSGTGKDTQYFGPGTRLTVL.

V usage is TRBV30 and J usage is TRBJ2-1; D ambiguous. V lost 2 bases, J lost 6 bases, and 8 bases lay in between. The germline V gene has CDR1 GTSNPN and CDR2 SVGIG (reference sequence). The CDR3 is 12 amino acids. This chain's CDR3 is CAWSPTRNEQFF. CDR3 nucleotides: TGTGCCTGGAGTCCCACTCGCAATGAGCAGTTCTTC. The variable domain in full, with the rest retrieved from reference TRBV30 and TRBJ2-1, is SQTIHQWPATLVQPVGSPLSLECTVEGTSNPNLYWYRQAAGRGLQLLFYSVGIGQISSEVPQNLSASRPQDRQFILSSKKLLLSDSGFYLCAWSPTRNEQFFGPGTRLTVL.

This clone was counted only a few times. The V and J genes are TRBV7-3 and TRBJ2-1; TRBD2 matches 12 bases. V lost 5 bases to trimming and J lost 0 bases; unmatched junction nucleotides: 8. Germline V lookup: CDR1 SGHTA, CDR2 FQGTGA. This CDR3 has 18 amino acids. The CDR3 DNA sequence: TGTGCCAGCAGCCCACACGGACTAGCGGGAAACTCCTACAATGAGCAGTTCTTC. Its translation: CASSPHGLAGNSYNEQFF.

The J gene is TRBJ2-7, the V gene TRBV9, with D hard to call. This CDR3 is 11 amino acids long. V was clipped by 1 base and J by 6 bases, with 5 bases between them. Germline CDR1 SGDLS, CDR2 YYNGEE. CDR3 in amino acids: CASSVCSEQYF. CDR3 nucleotide sequence: TGTGCCAGCAGCGTATGTAGCGAGCAGTACTTC.

The chain couples TRBV25-1 to TRBJ1-1; D uncertain. Germline V gene sequence: CDR1 MGHDK, CDR2 SYGVNS. This CDR3 comprises 11 residues. The CDR3 loop reads CATKLGTEAFF. For the CDR3, the DNA is TGTGCTACTAAACTAGGCACTGAAGCTTTCTTT. The variable domain in full, completed from reference TRBV25-1 and TRBJ1-1, reads EADIYQTPRYLVIGTGKKITLECSQTMGHDKMYWYQQDPGMELHLIHYSYGVNSTEKGDLSSESTVSRIRTEHFPLTLESARPSHTSQYLCATKLGTEAFFGQGTRLTVV.

The chain combines TRBV6-5 with TRBJ1-5, with a tentative D call TRBD1 (6 bases). The CDR3 covers 14 residues. The V gene's germline CDR1 is MNHEY and CDR2 SVGAGI. V dropped 6 bases and J dropped 4 bases, with 13 bases sitting between them. The CDR3 nucleotides read TGTGCCAGCAGGCAAGGGCAGGGGAATCAGCCCCAGCATTTT. It specifies CASRQGQGNQPQHF.

This clone has only a few counts. V usage is TRBV11-2 and J usage is TRBJ2-7; D gene ambiguous. Germline lookup yields CDR1 SGHAT and CDR2 FQNNGV. V was pared by 3 bases and J by 3 bases, with 6 bases between. CDR3 length equals 12 residues. Written as DNA, the CDR3 is TGTGCCAGCAGCTTCGCCGGCTACGAGCAGTACTTC. It specifies CASSFAGYEQYF.

The rearrangement joins TRBV27 to TRBJ2-6; D is unclear. Trimming took 0 bases from V and 3 from J, leaving 9 bases between them. Looked up from germline, CDR1 is MNHEY and CDR2 is SMNVEV (reference sequence). This CDR3 is 16 amino acids long. CDR3 in amino acids: CASSLSSGNGANVLTF. The CDR3 nucleotides read TGTGCCAGCAGTTTATCATCAGGTAATGGGGCCAACGTCCTGACTTTC.

This chain uses TRBV5-1 with TRBJ2-7; 9 nucleotides align to TRBD2. From germline, CDR1 is SGHRS and CDR2 YFSETQ. CDR3 length: 17 amino acids. V was pared by 0 bases and J by 3 bases, with 10 bases of the junction left unmatched. Written as DNA, the CDR3 is TGCGCCAGCAGCTTGGGGGGTAGAGCGGGAGGAGGCTACGAGCAGTACTTC. It yields the protein CASSLGGRAGGGYEQYF.

The J gene is TRBJ2-7, the V gene TRBV2, with D tentatively TRBD2 (5 bases). Trimming took off 3 bases at V and 5 bases at J, with 14 bases between the two ends. This CDR3 contains 14 residues. Looked up from germline, CDR1 is SNHLY and CDR2 is FYNNEI. The CDR3 reads CASSDRRRTDEQYF. DNA for the CDR3: TGTGCCAGCAGTGACCGACGGAGGACCGACGAGCAGTACTTC. Together with reference TRBV2 and TRBJ2-7, the CDR3 gives the full variable domain: EPEVTQTPSHQVTQMGQEVILRCVPISNHLYFYWYRQILGQKVEFLVSFYNNEISEKSEIFDDQFSVERPDGSNFTLKIRSTKLEDSAMYFCASSDRRRTDEQYFGPGTRLTVT.

There are a few counts of this clone. CDR3 nucleotide sequence: TGTGCCAGCAGGCGGCTGTCCACAGATACGCAGTATTTT. Encoded protein: CASRRLSTDTQYF. V gene TRBV27 combines with J gene TRBJ2-3; no definite D call. Trimming left V 6 bases short and J 2 bases short, with 9 bases between. Germline loops: CDR1 MNHEY, CDR2 SMNVEV (reference sequence). The CDR3 sequence is 13 residues long.

The chain is built from TRBV7-2 and TRBJ2-7; 7 bases line up with TRBD1. Germline CDR1 SGHTA, CDR2 FQGNSA. The ends lost 5 bases at V and 4 bases at J; junction bases unmatched: 11. CDR3 length: 15 residues. Here the CDR3 DNA reads TGTGCCAGCAGCCCCGAGGGGGCGCATAAATACGAGCAGTACTTC. Its translation is CASSPEGAHKYEQYF.

This chain joins TRBV9 and TRBJ2-7; D possibly corresponds to TRBD2 (5 bases). The CDR3 spans 15 residues. Germline lookup yields CDR1 SGDLS and CDR2 YYNGEE. Trimming cost V 5 bases and J 2 bases, with 17 bases left between them. The CDR3 here is CASSVRNGVAYEQYF. In DNA, the CDR3 is TGTGCCAGCAGTGTACGCAACGGGGTAGCCTACGAGCAGTACTTC.

The V and J genes are TRBV27 and TRBJ2-2; no definite D call. V gave up 5 bases and J gave up 10 bases, with 14 bases separating them. The CDR3 is 13 amino acids. Germline V gene lookup returns CDR1 MNHEY and CDR2 SMNVEV (reference sequence). CDR3 sequence reads: CASSMALAEELFF. As DNA, the CDR3 is TGTGCCAGCAGTATGGCCCTGGCCGAGGAGCTGTTTTTT.

The chain carries TRBV9 and TRBJ2-5; 10 bases map to TRBD2. V gave up 3 bases and J gave up 2 bases; unmatched junction bases: 10. The CDR3 sequence is 17 residues long. Germline loops: CDR1 SGDLS, CDR2 YYNGEE. This CDR3 reads CASSASLAGGGQETQYF. CDR3 DNA sequence: TGTGCCAGCAGCGCGTCCTTAGCGGGAGGTGGTCAAGAGACCCAGTACTTC.

The chain employs TRBV5-1 and TRBJ2-7; D is undetermined. V was trimmed by 0 bases and J by 4 bases, leaving 14 bases between them. This CDR3 spans 15 amino acids. Germline V CDR1 and CDR2: SGHRS, YFSETQ. The CDR3 nucleotides are TGCGCCAGCAGCTTGGTGTCCGGGCAAGGGTACGAGCAGTACTTC. Its protein product is CASSLVSGQGYEQYF.

V is TRBV19 and J is TRBJ1-2; TRBD1 is a possible D gene (5 bases). Germline V lookup: CDR1 LNHDA, CDR2 SQIVND (reference sequence). The CDR3 consists of 13 residues. Trimming stripped 6 bases from V and 0 bases from J, with 8 bases between. The chain's CDR3 is CASSQGANYGYTF. CDR3 nucleotides: TGTGCCAGTAGCCAGGGAGCTAACTATGGCTACACCTTC.

The J gene is TRBJ2-2, the V gene TRBV6-1; no clear D. Germline V gene lookup returns CDR1 MNHNS and CDR2 SASEGT. The CDR3 is 13 residues long. V was trimmed by 3 bases and J by 1 base, leaving 3 bases between them. The CDR3 DNA follows: TGTGCCAGCAGTGATAAGAACACCGGGGAGCTGTTTTTT. Amino acids: CASSDKNTGELFF.

The chain couples TRBV2 to TRBJ2-7, with TRBD1 matching over 8 bases. There are 13 residues in the CDR3. V lost 7 bases and J lost 5; bases outside the gene matches: 7. The germline gives CDR1 SNHLY, CDR2 FYNNEI. Written as DNA, the CDR3 is TGTGCCAGCACACGGACAGGGCTACACGAGCAGTACTTC. It yields the protein CASTRTGLHEQYF.

This clone has only a few counts. This rearrangement joins TRBV29-1 to TRBJ1-1; perhaps TRBD1 as D (5 bases). V lost 7 bases and J 2 bases, leaving 17 bases between the germline ends. The CDR3 extends over 14 amino acids. Germline lookup yields CDR1 SQVTM and CDR2 ANQGSEA. The CDR3 reads CSAKGHPLNTEAFF. CDR3 DNA sequence: TGCAGCGCTAAAGGACACCCATTAAACACTGAAGCTTTCTTT.

This chain uses TRBV2 with TRBJ2-1; D is unclear. The CDR3 runs to 11 residues. V was clipped by 4 bases and J by 10 bases, with 8 bases between them. Germline V lookup: CDR1 SNHLY, CDR2 FYNNEI. CDR3: CASSVRGEQFF. The CDR3 DNA reads TGTGCCAGCAGTGTTCGTGGGGAGCAGTTCTTC.

This clone was observed once. The chain uses TRBV6-5 and TRBJ2-5; 7 nucleotides line up with TRBD2. The better agreement between TRBJ2-7 and the DNA end casts doubt on the J call. Germline loops: CDR1 MNHEY, CDR2 SVGAGI. There are 15 residues in the CDR3. Written as DNA, the CDR3 is TGTGCCAGCAGTTACTCAGGCGGGAGCTCCTACGAGCAGTACTTC. Translated: CASSYSGGSSYEQYF.

V usage is TRBV9 and J usage is TRBJ1-3; TRBD1 agrees at 7 bases. The germline gives CDR1 SGDLS, CDR2 YYNGEE. Trimming cost V 6 bases and J 3 bases; bases outside gene matches: 6. The CDR3 spans 14 residues. The CDR3 DNA reads as TGTGCCAGCACCCCCCCAGGGGGTGGAAACACCATATATTTT. This sequence encodes CASTPPGGGNTIYF.